This is a list of T cell receptor beta chains from one sample in a study of OX40 agonist ivuxolimab in advanced cancers. The data were produced by immunoSEQ multiplex PCR, yet TCRdb's version contains in-frame clones alone and is incomplete. This sample yields some 45,000 clones, of which roughly 93% are seen a single time; under 20% belongs to the top ten. Here the sequenced sample was CD4+ or CD8+ T cells sorted from blood, taken in a trial of the OX40 agonist ivuxolimab. These receptors all stem from an adult with an advanced solid tumor such as melanoma, head and neck, liver or kidney cancer. Each CDR3 is given with its conserved first and last residue. Each record gives: J gene, D gene, clone size, V gene, CDR3 protein, CDR3 DNA. A D gene is named only where the DNA matches it firmly. Part of the rows lack a size; the others show once, few, many or a class for expanded clones.

TRBJ2-3,TRBD1,.,TRBV11-2,CASSVGQGAHTQYF,TGTGCCAGCAGCGTCGGACAGGGGGCGCATACGCAGTATTTT
TRBJ2-1,TRBD2,.,TRBV27,CASSFFWPSGNNEQFF,TGTGCCAGCAGTTTCTTTTGGCCTAGCGGGAACAATGAGCAGTTCTTC
TRBJ1-3,.,.,TRBV7-9,CASSDSARGNTIYF,TGTGCCAGCAGCGATAGTGCGAGGGGAAACACCATATATTTT
TRBJ2-7,TRBD2,.,TRBV4-1,CASSLLAGYEQYF,TGCGCCAGCAGCCTACTAGCGGGCTACGAGCAGTACTTC
TRBJ2-1,TRBD2,.,TRBV9,CASTGTSGNEQFF,TGTGCCAGCACCGGGACTAGCGGAAATGAGCAGTTCTTC
TRBJ2-7,.,.,TRBV7-7,CASSTNRDWWYEQYF,TGTGCTAGCAGCACCAACCGGGACTGGTGGTACGAGCAGTACTTC
TRBJ1-5,.,once,TRBV28,CASSLGRGNQPQHF,TGTGCCAGCAGTTTGGGAAGGGGCAATCAGCCCCAGCATTTT
TRBJ1-6,.,.,TRBV15,CATSREGPGWPLHF,TGTGCCACCAGCAGAGAGGGCCCGGGGTGGCCCCTCCACTTT
TRBJ2-7,TRBD1,.,TRBV28,CASSLTGVGLEQYF,TGTGCCAGCAGTCTCACAGGGGTTGGACTCGAGCAGTACTTC
TRBJ2-1,.,.,TRBV19,CASSESSYNEQFF,TGTGCCAGTAGTGAGAGCTCCTACAATGAGCAGTTCTTC
TRBJ2-7,.,.,TRBV5-6,CASRPQAMGEQYF,TGTGCCAGCAGACCTCAGGCTATGGGCGAGCAGTACTTC
TRBJ2-3,TRBD2,.,TRBV30,CAWTSGGASTDTQYF,TGTGCCTGGACTAGCGGGGGGGCCAGCACAGATACGCAGTATTTT
TRBJ2-2,.,.,TRBV30,CAWSFREGEFTGELFF,TGTGCCTGGAGTTTCCGAGAGGGAGAGTTCACCGGGGAGCTGTTTTTT
TRBJ2-7,.,few,TRBV29-1,CSVETGIEYEQYF,TGCAGCGTTGAGACAGGTATCGAATACGAGCAGTACTTC
TRBJ1-6,TRBD1,.,TRBV28,CASSPPGGYNSPLHF,TGTGCCAGCAGTCCACCAGGGGGCTATAATTCACCCCTCCACTTT
TRBJ2-7,.,.,TRBV7-2,CASSRTPGTYEQYF,TGTGCCAGCAGCCGGACTCCCGGGACCTACGAGCAGTACTTC
TRBJ2-5,.,.,TRBV13,CASSLNNQETQYF,TGTGCCAGCAGCTTAAATAACCAAGAGACCCAGTACTTC
TRBJ2-7,TRBD1,few,TRBV5-6,CASSSVDGQGAPGQYF,TGTGCCAGCAGCTCGGTTGACGGACAGGGGGCGCCCGGGCAGTACTTC
TRBJ1-5,.,.,TRBV6-5,CASSLVSNQPQHF,TGTGCCAGCAGCCTAGTTAGCAATCAGCCCCAGCATTTT
TRBJ2-3,TRBD2,.,TRBV30,CAWSIGTSGGTDTQYF,TGTGCCTGGAGTATTGGGACTAGCGGGGGGACAGATACGCAGTATTTT